This T cell receptor beta chain was observed in a study of blood T cell repertoires in COVID-19. Repertoires were generated with immunoSEQ multiplex PCR, while TCRdb's copy carries only in-frame clones and drops some. The repertoire holds 220,000 or so clones, roughly four fifths seen once, with roughly 8% in the top ten. The germline V gene encodes CDR1 SGHVS and CDR2 FQNEAQ. Trimming took off 5 bases at V and 5 bases at J, with 15 bases between the two ends. The CDR3 totals 15 residues. This chain joins TRBV7-8 and TRBJ1-4; D might be TRBD1 (6 bases). Sequences were obtained from peripheral blood. The receptor's source is an elderly woman with COVID-19, enrolled during active disease. For the CDR3, the DNA is TGTGCCAGCAGCCCGACGGACAGCGTAAATGAAAAACTGTTTTTT. Its translation: CASSPTDSVNEKLFF.